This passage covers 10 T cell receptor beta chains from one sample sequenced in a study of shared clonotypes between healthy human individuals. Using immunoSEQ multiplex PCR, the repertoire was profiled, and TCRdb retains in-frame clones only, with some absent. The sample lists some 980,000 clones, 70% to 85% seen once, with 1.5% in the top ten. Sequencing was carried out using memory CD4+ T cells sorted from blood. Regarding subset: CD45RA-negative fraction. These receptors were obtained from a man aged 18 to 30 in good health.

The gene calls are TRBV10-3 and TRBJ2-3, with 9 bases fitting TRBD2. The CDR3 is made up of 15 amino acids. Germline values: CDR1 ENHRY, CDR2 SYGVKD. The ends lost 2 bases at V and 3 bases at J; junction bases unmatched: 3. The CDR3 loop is CAISEAGGATDTQYF. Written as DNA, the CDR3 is TGTGCCATCAGTGAGGCGGGGGGGGCAACAGATACGCAGTATTTT.

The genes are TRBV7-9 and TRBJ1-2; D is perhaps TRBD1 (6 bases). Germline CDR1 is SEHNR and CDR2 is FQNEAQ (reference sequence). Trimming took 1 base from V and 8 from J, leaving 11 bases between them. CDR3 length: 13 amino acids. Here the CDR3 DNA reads TGTGCCAGCAGCTTAGGGACAGTCCCCGGCTACACCTTC. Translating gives CASSLGTVPGYTF. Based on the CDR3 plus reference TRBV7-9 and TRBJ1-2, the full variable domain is DTGVSQNPRHKITKRGQNVTFRCDPISEHNRLYWYRQTLGQGPEFLTYFQNEAQLEKSRLLSDRFSAERPKGSFSTLEIQRTEQGDSAMYLCASSLGTVPGYTFGSGTRLTVV.

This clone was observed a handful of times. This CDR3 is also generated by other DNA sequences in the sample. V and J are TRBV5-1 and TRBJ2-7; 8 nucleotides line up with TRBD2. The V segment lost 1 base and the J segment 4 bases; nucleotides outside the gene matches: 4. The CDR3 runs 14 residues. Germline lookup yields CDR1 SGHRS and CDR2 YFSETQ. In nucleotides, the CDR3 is TGCGCCAGCAGCTTGACCGGGACTAGTTACGAGCAGTACTTC. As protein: CASSLTGTSYEQYF.

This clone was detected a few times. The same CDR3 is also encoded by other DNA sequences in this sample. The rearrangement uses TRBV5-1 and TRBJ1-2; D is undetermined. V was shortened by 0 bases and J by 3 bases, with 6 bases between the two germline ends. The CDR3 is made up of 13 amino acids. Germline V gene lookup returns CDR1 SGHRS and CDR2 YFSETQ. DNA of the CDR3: TGCGCCAGCAGCTTGGCACGAGACTATGGCTACACCTTC. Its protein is CASSLARDYGYTF.

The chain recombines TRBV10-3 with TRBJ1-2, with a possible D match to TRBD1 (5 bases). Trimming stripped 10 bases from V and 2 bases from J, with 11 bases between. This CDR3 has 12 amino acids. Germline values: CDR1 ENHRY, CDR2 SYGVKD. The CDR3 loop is CATGDGNYGYTF. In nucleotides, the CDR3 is TGTGCCACCGGGGACGGAAACTATGGCTACACCTTC.

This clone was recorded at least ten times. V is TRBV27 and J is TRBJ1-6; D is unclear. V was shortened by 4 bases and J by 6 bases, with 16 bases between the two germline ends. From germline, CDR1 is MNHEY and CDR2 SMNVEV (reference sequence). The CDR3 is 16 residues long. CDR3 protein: CASSWSRSVGNSPLHF. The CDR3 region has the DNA TGTGCCAGCAGTTGGTCAAGGTCGGTTGGTAATTCACCCCTCCACTTT.

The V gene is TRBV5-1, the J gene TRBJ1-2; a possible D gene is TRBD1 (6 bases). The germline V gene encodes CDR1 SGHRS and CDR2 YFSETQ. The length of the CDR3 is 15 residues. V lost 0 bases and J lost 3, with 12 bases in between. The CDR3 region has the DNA TGCGCCAGCAGCTTGGTGGCAGGGGCGGACTATGGCTACACCTTC. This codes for CASSLVAGADYGYTF.

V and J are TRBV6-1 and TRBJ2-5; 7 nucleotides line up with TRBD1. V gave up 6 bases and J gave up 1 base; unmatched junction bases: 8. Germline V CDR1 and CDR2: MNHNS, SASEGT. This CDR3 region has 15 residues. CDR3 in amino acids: CASSGMDRRQETQYF. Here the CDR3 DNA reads TGTGCCAGCAGCGGAATGGACAGGCGCCAAGAGACCCAGTACTTC.

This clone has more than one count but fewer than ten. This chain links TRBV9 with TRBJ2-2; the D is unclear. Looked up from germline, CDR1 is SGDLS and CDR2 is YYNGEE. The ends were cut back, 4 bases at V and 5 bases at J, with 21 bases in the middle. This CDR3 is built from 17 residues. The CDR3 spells CASSSKGQVIRTGELFF. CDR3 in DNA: TGTGCCAGCAGCTCCAAAGGGCAGGTCATTCGGACCGGGGAGCTGTTTTTT.

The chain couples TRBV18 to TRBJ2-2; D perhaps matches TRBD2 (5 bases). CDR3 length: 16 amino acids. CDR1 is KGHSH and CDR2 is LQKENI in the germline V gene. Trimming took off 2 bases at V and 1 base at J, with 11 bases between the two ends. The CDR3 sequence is CASSPRETGNTGELFF. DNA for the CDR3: TGTGCCAGCTCACCAAGGGAGACGGGGAACACCGGGGAGCTGTTTTTT. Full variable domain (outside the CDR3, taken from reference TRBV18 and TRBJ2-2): NAGVMQNPRHLVRRRGQEARLRCSPMKGHSHVYWYRQLPEEGLKFMVYLQKENIIDESGMPKERFSAEFPKEGPSILRIQQVVRGDSAAYFCASSPRETGNTGELFFGEGSRLTVL.